Listed below are T cell receptor beta chains from one sample, sequenced in a study of OX40 agonist ivuxolimab in advanced cancers. Only in-frame clones appear in the TCRdb table, and some are missing; sequencing was by immunoSEQ multiplex PCR. The profile shows around 72,000 clones, 80% to 90% of them singletons. The sample consisted of CD4+ or CD8+ T cells sorted from blood, taken in a trial of the OX40 agonist ivuxolimab. Receptors were obtained from an adult with an advanced solid tumor such as melanoma, head and neck, liver or kidney cancer. Each CDR3 is given with its conserved first and last residue. The D gene is left open where the match is weak. The size entry is marked missing in some rows and otherwise reads once, few, many or a size class.

abundance	v_gene	d_gene	j_gene	CDR3aa	CDR3nt
.	TRBV5-1	TRBD1	TRBJ2-7	CASSFSGTGESEQYF	TGCGCCAGCAGCTTTTCCGGGACAGGGGAAAGCGAGCAGTACTTC
.	TRBV10-1	TRBD2	TRBJ2-3	CASSLGTSGSDTQYF	TGCGCCAGCAGTCTGGGGACTAGCGGGAGTGATACGCAGTATTTT
.	TRBV4-1	.	TRBJ2-5	CASSQEGVRRYQETQYF	TGCGCCAGCAGCCAAGAGGGGGTAAGGAGGTACCAAGAGACCCAGTACTTC
.	TRBV7-9	.	TRBJ2-2	CASSLAGREGAMELFF	TGTGCCAGCAGCTTAGCGGGTCGGGAGGGGGCAATGGAGCTGTTTTTT
.	TRBV5-1	TRBD1	TRBJ2-1	CASSLAQGAINEQFF	TGCGCCAGCAGCTTGGCGCAGGGGGCGATCAATGAGCAGTTCTTC
.	TRBV6-1	.	TRBJ1-5	CASSAELDQPQHF	TGTGCCAGCAGTGCGGAGTTGGATCAGCCCCAGCATTTT
.	TRBV7-9	.	TRBJ2-3	CASSLVQGLGTDTQYF	TGTGCCAGCAGCTTAGTCCAAGGGCTAGGCACAGATACGCAGTATTTT
.	TRBV28	TRBD2	TRBJ2-1	CASSLSGDWNEQFF	TGTGCCAGCAGCTTGAGCGGGGATTGGAATGAGCAGTTCTTC
.	TRBV10-3	.	TRBJ2-2	CAIRMEPARNTGELFF	TGTGCCATCCGCATGGAGCCAGCCAGGAACACCGGGGAGCTGTTTTTT
.	TRBV29-1	TRBD2	TRBJ2-1	CSVKLAGEGISYNEQFF	TGCAGCGTTAAACTAGCGGGAGAGGGGATCTCCTACAATGAGCAGTTCTTC
.	TRBV19	.	TRBJ1-1	CASTVANSPDTEAFF	TGTGCCAGTACCGTGGCGAATTCTCCAGACACTGAAGCTTTCTTT
few	TRBV20-1	.	TRBJ2-5	CSAGPQETQYF	TGCAGTGCTGGGCCGCAAGAGACCCAGTACTTC
few	TRBV19	.	TRBJ1-5	CASSIGAGQPQHF	TGTGCCAGTAGTATAGGGGCGGGTCAGCCCCAGCATTTT
.	TRBV7-2	.	TRBJ2-1	CASSIGQSQFF	TGTGCCAGCAGCATAGGACAGTCGCAGTTCTTC